These 25 T cell receptor beta chains came from one sample sequenced in a study of blood T cell repertoires in COVID-19. The protocol was immunoSEQ multiplex PCR, while the TCRdb copy is restricted to in-frame clones and leaves out a portion. This sample carries about 52,000 clones, around 86% of them seen once, and the ten largest clones take 6.9%. The material sequenced was peripheral blood. The receptors were sampled from a man aged 65 to 79 with active COVID-19.

The rearrangement joins TRBV6-5 to TRBJ1-6, with TRBD1 as a possible D gene (6 bases). Trimming stripped 8 bases from V and 6 bases from J, with 17 bases between. The germline gives CDR1 MNHEY, CDR2 SVGAGI. This CDR3 comprises 15 residues. The CDR3 is CASGRRDTPNSPLHF. In DNA, the CDR3 is TGTGCCAGCGGACGAAGGGACACACCTAATTCACCCCTCCACTTT.

The chain joins TRBV7-2 to TRBJ2-1, with D possibly being TRBD2 (7 bases). This CDR3 spans 16 amino acids. CDR1 SGHTA and CDR2 FQGNSA come from the germline V gene. The germline V and J ends were trimmed by 7 bases and 5 bases, with 21 bases remaining between them. CDR3 coding DNA: TGTGCCAGCACTAATAAGGGGGGGGGCGTAAACAATGAGCAGTTCTTC. Residues: CASTNKGGGVNNEQFF.

The CDR3 reads CSARGGVRATNEKLFF. DNA of the CDR3: TGCAGCGCCCGAGGGGGGGTGCGGGCAACTAATGAAAAACTGTTTTTT. J is TRBJ1-4 and V is TRBV29-1, with a tentative D call TRBD1 (6 bases). V was clipped by 7 bases and J by 0 bases, with 18 bases between them. The CDR3 has 16 amino acids. Germline loops: CDR1 SQVTM, CDR2 ANQGSEA.

The chain combines TRBV4-1 with TRBJ2-1; 11 nucleotides match TRBD2. Germline V lookup: CDR1 MGHRA, CDR2 YSYEKL. CDR3 length: 16 amino acids. The junction had 12 bases not matched to a gene; V was cut back by 8 bases and J by 6 bases. Here the CDR3 DNA reads TGCGCCAGCCGGCCCCCTCCGGGACTAGCGGCCAATGAGCAGTTCTTC. This gives the protein CASRPPPGLAANEQFF.

In this sample, this clone turned up a few times. This sequence joins TRBV4-1 and TRBJ1-2, with D tentatively TRBD1 (6 bases). Germline CDR1 and CDR2: MGHRA and YSYEKL. The length of the CDR3 is 17 residues. Trimming stripped 1 base from V and 4 bases from J, with 19 bases between. This CDR3 is CASSQGPSTGLTYGYTF. The CDR3 nucleotides are TGCGCCAGCAGCCAAGGGCCCTCCACAGGGCTAACCTATGGCTACACCTTC.

This chain joins TRBV19 and TRBJ2-6; D gene unclear. The CDR3 length is 13 residues. Per the germline V gene, CDR1 is LNHDA and CDR2 is SQIVND (reference sequence). V was pared by 6 bases and J by 2 bases, with 5 bases between. Here the CDR3 reads CASREAGANVLTF. The CDR3 DNA reads as TGTGCCAGTAGAGAGGCTGGGGCCAACGTCCTGACTTTC.

V and J are TRBV6-1 and TRBJ2-2; 9 nucleotides match TRBD1. V trimming: 2 bases; J trimming: 6 bases; junction bases outside the gene matches: 7. From germline, CDR1 is MNHNS and CDR2 SASEGT. There are 16 residues in the CDR3. In DNA, the CDR3 is TGTGCCAGCAGTGAATGGGGACAGGGAGGATCCGGGGAGCTGTTTTTT. Its translation is CASSEWGQGGSGELFF.

Details on this clone: Other nucleotide sequences from this sample produce the same CDR3. The rearrangement uses TRBV6-5 and TRBJ1-6, with 9 bases matching TRBD1. CDR3 length: 14 residues. J lost 7 bases, V lost 5 bases, and 3 bases had no gene match. Germline CDR1 and CDR2: MNHEY and SVGAGI. CDR3 sequence: CASSTGTGNSPLHF. CDR3 DNA sequence: TGTGCCAGCAGTACCGGGACAGGGAATTCACCCCTCCACTTT.

The chain has TRBV2 and TRBJ2-5; 12 bases agree with TRBD2. Trimming cost V 6 bases and J 2 bases; bases outside gene matches: 4. CDR3 length equals 15 residues. Germline loops: CDR1 SNHLY, CDR2 FYNNEI. The CDR3 nucleotides read TGTGCCAGCAGGCTAGCGGGGGGGGAACAAGAGACCCAGTACTTC. It yields the protein CASRLAGGEQETQYF.

V and J are TRBV7-2 and TRBJ2-7; D possibly corresponds to TRBD2 (6 bases). The CDR3 sequence is 13 residues long. With 0 bases removed from V and 7 bases from J, the gap between germline ends came to 10 bases. Germline CDR1 is SGHTA and CDR2 is FQGNSA. DNA of the CDR3: TGTGCCAGCAGCTTAGCCGGGGGTAGGGAGCAGTACTTC. This encodes CASSLAGGREQYF.

This clone has a single count. The rearrangement joins TRBV6-5 to TRBJ2-7, with 8 bases fitting TRBD1. Germline V lookup: CDR1 MNHEY, CDR2 SVGAGI. The CDR3 consists of 15 residues. J was trimmed by 5 bases and V by 7 bases; bases with no gene match: 13. CDR3 loop: CASTPLRTGHDEQYF. Here the CDR3 DNA reads TGTGCCAGCACCCCCCTTAGGACAGGGCATGACGAGCAGTACTTC.

This clone was seen a few times. This chain joins TRBV2 and TRBJ1-4; D remains unclear. The germline V gene has CDR1 SNHLY and CDR2 FYNNEI. The CDR3 loop spans 14 amino acids. V was clipped by 4 bases and J by 4 bases, with 10 bases between them. Here the CDR3 DNA reads TGTGCCAGCAGTGGTAGTCGGTTTAATGAAAAACTGTTTTTT. It specifies CASSGSRFNEKLFF.

The chain links TRBV7-6 to TRBJ2-7; TRBD1 agrees at 8 bases. V shed 8 bases, J shed 4 bases, and the junction held 13 bases outside the gene matches. In germline, CDR1 is SGHVS, CDR2 FNYEAQ. This CDR3 region has 15 residues. DNA for the CDR3: TGTGCCAGCGGTCAGGCGGGGACAGGTTTTTACGAGCAGTACTTC. Translated: CASGQAGTGFYEQYF.

The V call is TRBV2, the J call TRBJ1-5; D is undetermined. This CDR3 comprises 14 residues. CDR1 and CDR2 (germline): SNHLY, FYNNEI. Trimming left V 7 bases short and J 4 bases short, with 14 bases between. CDR3 nucleotides: TGTGCCAGCAAGGAGGGCAGGCAGAATCAGCCCCAGCATTTT. Its translation is CASKEGRQNQPQHF.

The chain has TRBV5-1 and TRBJ2-7, with 13 nucleotides matching TRBD2. Germline trimming cut 4 bases from V and 2 bases from J; bases unmatched to any gene: 0. The germline V gene encodes CDR1 SGHRS and CDR2 YFSETQ. The CDR3 totals 14 residues. The CDR3 region has the DNA TGCGCCAGCAGCACTAGCGGGGGGGCCTACGAGCAGTACTTC. As protein: CASSTSGGAYEQYF.

This chain links TRBV6-5 with TRBJ1-2, with 8 bases identical to TRBD1. CDR3 length: 14 residues. J was trimmed by 8 bases and V by 5 bases; bases with no gene match: 10. CDR1 and CDR2 (germline): MNHEY, SVGAGI. The DNA for the CDR3 is TGTGCCAGCAGTACTGGGACAGGAATGAACGGCTACACCTTC. Its translation: CASSTGTGMNGYTF.

V is TRBV5-4 and J is TRBJ2-3; D gene unclear. Germline CDR1 reads SGHNT; CDR2 reads YYREEE (reference sequence). The CDR3 is 13 residues long. The germline V and J ends were trimmed by 2 bases and 1 base, with 5 bases remaining between them. CDR3 coding DNA: TGTGCCAGCAGCTTCGAGGGCACAGATACGCAGTATTTT. Its protein is CASSFEGTDTQYF.

The chain uses TRBV7-9 and TRBJ1-1; 8 positions agree with TRBD1. Unmatched junction bases numbered 3, after V lost 5 bases and J lost 1 base. CDR1 and CDR2 from the germline V gene are SEHNR and FQNEAQ (reference sequence). This CDR3 has 14 amino acids. The CDR3 here is CASSLTGANTEAFF. The CDR3 DNA is TGTGCCAGCAGCCTGACAGGGGCGAACACTGAAGCTTTCTTT.

This chain connects TRBV11-2 to TRBJ2-7; no clear D. Trimming shortened V by 5 bases and J by 3 bases, and 11 bases separated the two germline ends. The CDR3 contains 13 residues. The V gene's germline CDR1 is SGHAT and CDR2 FQNNGV. CDR3 residues: CASSPSAGYEQYF. In nucleotides, the CDR3 is TGTGCCAGCAGCCCCTCTGCAGGCTACGAGCAGTACTTC.

This chain uses TRBV19 with TRBJ1-2; D is possibly TRBD1 (5 bases). Looked up from germline, CDR1 is LNHDA and CDR2 is SQIVND (reference sequence). The CDR3 extends over 12 amino acids. V gave up 6 bases and J gave up 6 bases, with 11 bases separating them. The CDR3 DNA reads TGTGCCAGTAGAGGCAGGGATCATGGCTACACCTTC. Translated, it gives CASRGRDHGYTF.

Worth noting for this clone: At one end, the junction sequence differs from germline, possibly due to a read error. The chain uses TRBV6-6 and TRBJ1-5, with 8 bases fitting TRBD1. The CDR3 is 14 residues long. Germline CDR1 reads MNHNY; CDR2 reads SVGAGI (reference sequence). Here the CDR3 reads CASRAPGGKQPQHF. DNA of the CDR3: TGTGCCAGCAGGGCCCCAGGGGGCAAACAGCCCCAGCATTTT.

V and J are TRBV10-3 and TRBJ2-4, with D tentatively TRBD1 (6 bases). This CDR3 has 12 residues. The V gene's germline CDR1 is ENHRY and CDR2 SYGVKD. Trimming cost V 6 bases and J 8 bases, with 11 bases left between them. The CDR3 region is CAISKSGDIQYF. The DNA for the CDR3 is TGTGCCATCAGCAAGTCAGGGGACATTCAGTACTTC.

The V and J genes are TRBV11-2 and TRBJ2-3; possibly TRBD2 for D (6 bases). CDR1 is SGHAT, CDR2 FQNNGV, per germline. The CDR3 totals 15 residues. V dropped 5 bases and J dropped 7 bases, with 19 bases sitting between them. The CDR3 DNA sequence: TGTGCCAGCAGCCGAAGAGGGGAGGCCCCCAATACGCAGTATTTT. It codes for CASSRRGEAPNTQYF.

V usage is TRBV10-3 and J usage is TRBJ2-1; 11 nucleotides agree with TRBD2. The germline gives CDR1 ENHRY, CDR2 SYGVKD. This CDR3 has 15 amino acids. With 8 bases clipped from V and 4 bases from J, the junction kept 7 bases outside the gene matches. DNA for the CDR3: TGTGCCATCGCAAGTAGCGGGGGGGAATACAATGAGCAGTTCTTC. Protein sequence: CAIASSGGEYNEQFF.

This sequence joins TRBV6-5 and TRBJ1-1; no clear D gene. The CDR3 totals 14 residues. The germline gives CDR1 MNHEY, CDR2 SVGAGI. Trimming shortened V by 6 bases and J by 0 bases, and 11 bases separated the two germline ends. The chain's CDR3 is CASRSHQVNTEAFF. In nucleotides, the CDR3 is TGTGCCAGCAGAAGCCACCAAGTGAACACTGAAGCTTTCTTT.